These 24 T cell receptor beta chains were all obtained from the same sample, sequenced in a study of blood T cell repertoires in COVID-19. The repertoire was sequenced with immunoSEQ multiplex PCR; TCRdb's copy has only in-frame clones and lacks some. The sample has roughly 260,000 clones, about nine tenths seen once. Sequencing input: peripheral blood. The receptors derive from a woman in her forties or fifties who had recovered from COVID-19.

This CDR3 reads CASLSQAPTKAFF. As DNA, the CDR3 is TGTGCCAGTCTCAGTCAGGCCCCCACGAAAGCTTTCTTT. The chain uses TRBV27 and TRBJ1-1; no clear D gene. The CDR3 spans 13 residues. Trimming took off 9 bases at V and 9 bases at J, with 20 bases between the two ends. CDR1 and CDR2 from the germline V gene are MNHEY and SMNVEV (reference sequence).

V and J are TRBV7-2 and TRBJ2-1; 8 nucleotides line up with TRBD1. CDR3 length: 18 residues. Germline trimming cut 1 base from V and 4 bases from J; bases unmatched to any gene: 12. CDR1 and CDR2 (germline): SGHTA, FQGNSA. CDR3 in amino acids: CASSLGGRWRTGYNEQFF. In DNA form, the CDR3 reads TGTGCCAGCAGCTTAGGGGGACGCTGGCGGACAGGGTACAATGAGCAGTTCTTC.

The chain uses TRBV27 and TRBJ2-7, with 11 bases matching TRBD2. The CDR3 totals 17 residues. Germline CDR1 is MNHEY and CDR2 is SMNVEV (reference sequence). V shed 4 bases and J 2 bases; nucleotides not matched to a gene: 10. Here the CDR3 DNA reads TGTGCCAGCAGTTCTAGCGGGAGGTCCCCTGACCCCTACGAGCAGTACTTC. Protein: CASSSSGRSPDPYEQYF.

This sequence joins TRBV7-2 and TRBJ2-7, with 9 bases lining up with TRBD1. CDR1 is SGHTA, CDR2 FQGNSA, per germline. V lost 6 bases, J lost 2 bases, and 8 bases stayed unmatched. The CDR3 sequence is 15 residues long. The CDR3 bases are TGTGCCAGCAGTTCAGCCGGGACAGGGCCCTACGAGCAGTACTTC. It encodes CASSSAGTGPYEQYF. Filled out from reference TRBV7-2 and TRBJ2-7, the complete variable domain reads GAGVSQSPSNKVTEKGKDVELRCDPISGHTALYWYRQSLGQGLEFLIYFQGNSAPDKSGLPSDRFSAERTGGSVSTLTIQRTQQEDSAVYLCASSSAGTGPYEQYFGPGTRLTVT.

The chain uses TRBV28 and TRBJ1-4, with no clear D. Trimming left V 3 bases short and J 8 bases short, with 13 bases between. Germline-derived CDR1 and CDR2 are MDHEN and SYDVKM. The CDR3 runs 14 residues. The CDR3 DNA follows: TGTGCCAGCAGTTTCCTGCAAGGAGGCGAAAAACTGTTTTTT. The encoded protein is CASSFLQGGEKLFF.

CDR3 region: CASRYQGIENTEAFF. The CDR3 nucleotides are TGTGCCAGCAGATACCAGGGGATAGAGAACACTGAAGCTTTCTTT. The chain links TRBV28 to TRBJ1-1; TRBD1 is a possible D gene (6 bases). This CDR3 region has 15 residues. Germline V gene sequence: CDR1 MDHEN, CDR2 SYDVKM. V lost 6 bases and J lost 1, with 15 bases in between.

The rearrangement uses TRBV19 and TRBJ2-5, with TRBD1 matching 7 bases. The V gene end was trimmed by 7 bases and the J gene end by 4 bases; junction bases not matched to a gene: 18. The CDR3 loop spans 17 amino acids. The germline V gene has CDR1 LNHDA and CDR2 SQIVND (reference sequence). In DNA form, the CDR3 reads TGTGCCAGTACCGAACGCAGTCATGGACAGGTATCAGAGACCCAGTACTTC. Translating it yields CASTERSHGQVSETQYF.

This chain uses TRBV4-3 with TRBJ2-5, with a tentative D call TRBD1 (6 bases). Per germline, CDR1 LGHNA and CDR2 YSLEER. CDR3 length equals 21 residues. V lost 0 bases and J 2 bases, leaving 28 bases between the germline ends. For the CDR3, the DNA is TGCGCCAGCAGCCAAGAACAGGGTGGGTTAGCCACTCGGAGGTTACAAGAGACCCAGTACTTC. Its protein is CASSQEQGGLATRRLQETQYF.

The rearrangement links TRBV10-3 to TRBJ2-1; TRBD1 is a possible D gene (5 bases). Trimming stripped 7 bases from V and 9 bases from J, with 16 bases between. Germline V CDR1 and CDR2: ENHRY, SYGVKD. This CDR3 is built from 13 residues. The DNA of the CDR3 is TGTGCCATCATAGAAAGGCAGGGTGGTGAGCAGTTCTTC. It yields the protein CAIIERQGGEQFF.

J is TRBJ2-7 and V is TRBV2, with D possibly being TRBD2 (7 bases). V gave up 8 bases and J gave up 0 bases, with 26 bases separating them. The CDR3 extends over 18 amino acids. Germline assignment: CDR1 SNHLY and CDR2 FYNNEI. The CDR3 region has the DNA TGTGCCAGCCCTCCGGGGGGTTCTAAGGGGGTACCCTCCTACGAGCAGTACTTC. Encoded protein: CASPPGGSKGVPSYEQYF. Supplemented by reference TRBV2 and TRBJ2-7, the full variable domain reads EPEVTQTPSHQVTQMGQEVILRCVPISNHLYFYWYRQILGQKVEFLVSFYNNEISEKSEIFDDQFSVERPDGSNFTLKIRSTKLEDSAMYFCASPPGGSKGVPSYEQYFGPGTRLTVT.

The chain has TRBV7-9 and TRBJ2-7; D perhaps matches TRBD2 (6 bases). CDR3 length: 13 residues. Germline V gives CDR1 SEHNR, CDR2 FQNEAQ (reference sequence). Deletions cut 5 bases from V and 2 bases from J, with 10 bases between. The DNA of the CDR3 is TGTGCCAGCAGCCCCGGGGGAGCCTACGAGCAGTACTTC. This translates into CASSPGGAYEQYF.

This clone was counted once. V is TRBV28 and J is TRBJ2-5; D call uncertain. Trimming left V 3 bases short and J 4 bases short, with 9 bases between. From germline, CDR1 is MDHEN and CDR2 SYDVKM. This CDR3 is built from 13 residues. CDR3 coding DNA: TGTGCCAGCAGTTTTTTCCTATCAGAGACCCAGTACTTC. Its translation: CASSFFLSETQYF.

The chain joins TRBV7-3 to TRBJ2-3; perhaps TRBD2 as D (6 bases). V dropped 5 bases and J dropped 1 base, with 13 bases sitting between them. The germline V gene encodes CDR1 SGHTA and CDR2 FQGTGA. The CDR3 extends over 15 amino acids. Here the CDR3 DNA reads TGTGCCAGCAGCGATAGCGGCTTCGGCACAGATACGCAGTATTTT. Protein product: CASSDSGFGTDTQYF.

The chain combines TRBV30 with TRBJ2-7; D may be TRBD1 (6 bases). The CDR3 totals 15 residues. Trimming stripped 4 bases from V and 6 bases from J, with 22 bases between. The germline V gene encodes CDR1 GTSNPN and CDR2 SVGIG (reference sequence). The CDR3 region has the DNA TGTGCCTGGACGTTGGGGACCGCAAAAGGGGGCGAGCAGTACTTC. Its translation: CAWTLGTAKGGEQYF.

V usage is TRBV5-1 and J usage is TRBJ1-5, with D perhaps matching TRBD1 (6 bases). This CDR3 is built from 15 residues. Germline-derived CDR1 and CDR2 are SGHRS and YFSETQ. Trimming took off 4 bases at V and 4 bases at J, with 15 bases between the two ends. CDR3 in DNA: TGCGCCAGCAGCCCGGACAGTTTTATAAATCAGCCCCAGCATTTT. This translates into CASSPDSFINQPQHF.

This clone was observed a handful of times. The chain is built from TRBV6-6 and TRBJ1-6; tentatively, D is TRBD1 (6 bases). V was clipped by 2 bases and J by 8 bases, with 13 bases between them. Germline assignment: CDR1 MNHNY and CDR2 SVGAGI (reference sequence). The CDR3 length is 15 residues. CDR3 DNA sequence: TGTGCCAGCAGTTACCGTACAGGGCCGGATTCACCCCTCCACTTT. Residues: CASSYRTGPDSPLHF.

This sequence joins TRBV28 and TRBJ2-1, with D unclear. The CDR3 consists of 12 residues. In germline, CDR1 is MDHEN, CDR2 SYDVKM. The germline V and J ends were trimmed by 2 bases and 10 bases, with 9 bases remaining between them. The CDR3 spells CASSLGPREQFF. Here the CDR3 DNA reads TGTGCCAGCAGTTTAGGGCCCAGGGAGCAGTTCTTC.

The V and J genes are TRBV27 and TRBJ1-6; a weak D match, TRBD1 (5 bases). Germline V gene sequence: CDR1 MNHEY, CDR2 SMNVEV (reference sequence). The CDR3 has 14 residues. The V end lost 5 bases, the J end lost 4 bases, and 9 bases lay between the germline ends. The CDR3 sequence is CASSRQPYNSPLHF. Written as DNA, the CDR3 is TGTGCCAGCAGTAGACAGCCGTATAATTCACCCCTCCACTTT.

The V and J genes are TRBV12-5 and TRBJ1-2; 12 nucleotides line up with TRBD1. J lost 4 bases, V lost 2 bases, and 11 bases had no gene match. Germline V gene data show CDR1 as LGHNT and CDR2 as FRNRAP. This CDR3 spans 18 amino acids. The chain's CDR3 is CASGLSPGTGGPLYGYTF. DNA of the CDR3: TGTGCTAGTGGTTTGTCTCCCGGGACAGGGGGCCCTCTCTATGGCTACACCTTC.

This chain links TRBV6-5 with TRBJ2-1, with 7 bases matching TRBD2. V lost 0 bases and J lost 7; bases outside the gene matches: 3. The CDR3 spans 14 residues. The germline V gene has CDR1 MNHEY and CDR2 SVGAGI. CDR3 sequence reads: CASSYSVLANEQFF. CDR3 nucleotides: TGTGCCAGCAGTTACTCGGTACTAGCGAATGAGCAGTTCTTC.

In its sample, this clone was seen a few times. The J gene is TRBJ1-5, the V gene TRBV28, with D uncertain. The CDR3 sequence is 13 residues long. Deletions cut 2 bases from V and 7 bases from J, with 9 bases between. Germline assignment: CDR1 MDHEN and CDR2 SYDVKM. The DNA for the CDR3 is TGTGCCAGCAGTTTAGCCGGGATCCAGCCCCAGCATTTT. Translation gives CASSLAGIQPQHF.

The J gene is TRBJ1-5, the V gene TRBV19; maybe TRBD1 (5 bases). The germline CDR1 and CDR2 sequences are LNHDA and SQIVND (reference sequence). Between the trimmed V and J ends, which lost 2 bases and 7 bases, there was a span of 12 bases. This CDR3 contains 14 residues. CDR3 DNA sequence: TGTGCCAGTAGTATAACAGGATTATACCAGCCCCAGCATTTT. Protein product: CASSITGLYQPQHF.

The rearrangement uses TRBV6-5 and TRBJ1-5; D remains unclear. The germline CDR1 and CDR2 sequences are MNHEY and SVGAGI. Between the trimmed V and J ends, which lost 6 bases and 0 bases, there was a span of 9 bases. The CDR3 totals 14 residues. The CDR3 nucleotides are TGTGCCAGCAGCATGGGAGATAGCAATCAGCCCCAGCATTTT. Its translation: CASSMGDSNQPQHF.

This clone was picked up a small number of times. The J gene is TRBJ2-1, the V gene TRBV3-1 (or the pseudogene TRBV3-2), with a possible D match to TRBD1 (5 bases). The CDR3 consists of 11 residues. Between the trimmed V and J ends, which lost 2 bases and 12 bases, there was a span of 8 bases. The germline V gene has CDR1 LGHDT and CDR2 YNNKEL (reference sequence). CDR3 bases: TGTGCCAGCAGCCAATCCGACAGGCAGTTCTTC. This gives the protein CASSQSDRQFF.